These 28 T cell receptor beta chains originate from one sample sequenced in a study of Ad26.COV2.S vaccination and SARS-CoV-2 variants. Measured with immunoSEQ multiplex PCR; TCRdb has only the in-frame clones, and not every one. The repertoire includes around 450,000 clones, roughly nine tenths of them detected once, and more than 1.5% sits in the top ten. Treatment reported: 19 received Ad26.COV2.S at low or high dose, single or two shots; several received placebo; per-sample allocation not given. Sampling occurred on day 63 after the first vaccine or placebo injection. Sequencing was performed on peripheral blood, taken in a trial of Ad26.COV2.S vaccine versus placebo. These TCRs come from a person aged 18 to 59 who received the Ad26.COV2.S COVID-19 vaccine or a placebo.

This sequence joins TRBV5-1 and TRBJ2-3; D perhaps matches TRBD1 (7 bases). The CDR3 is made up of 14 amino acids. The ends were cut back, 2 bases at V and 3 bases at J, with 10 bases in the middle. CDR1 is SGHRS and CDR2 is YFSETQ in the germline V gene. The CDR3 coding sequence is TGCGCCAGCAGCTTCCAGGGGGGAACAGATACGCAGTATTTT. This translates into CASSFQGGTDTQYF.

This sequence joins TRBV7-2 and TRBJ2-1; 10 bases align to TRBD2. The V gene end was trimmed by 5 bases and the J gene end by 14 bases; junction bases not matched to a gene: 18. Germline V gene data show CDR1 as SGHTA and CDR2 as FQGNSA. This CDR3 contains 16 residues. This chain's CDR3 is CASSVRISGRTPGEFF. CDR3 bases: TGTGCCAGCAGCGTAAGGATTAGCGGGAGGACACCTGGCGAGTTCTTC.

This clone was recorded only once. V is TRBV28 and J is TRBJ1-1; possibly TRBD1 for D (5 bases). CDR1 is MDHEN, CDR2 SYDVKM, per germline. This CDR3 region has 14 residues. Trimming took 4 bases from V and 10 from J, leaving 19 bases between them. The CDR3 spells CASSSSPGAGRAFF. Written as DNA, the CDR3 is TGTGCCAGCAGTTCCTCCCCCGGGGCAGGGCGAGCTTTCTTT.

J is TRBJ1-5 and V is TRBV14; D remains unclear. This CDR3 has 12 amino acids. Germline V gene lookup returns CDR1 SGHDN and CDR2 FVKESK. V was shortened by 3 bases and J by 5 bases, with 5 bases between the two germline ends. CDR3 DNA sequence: TGTGCCAGCAGCCACGGGCATCAGCCCCAGCATTTT. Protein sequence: CASSHGHQPQHF.

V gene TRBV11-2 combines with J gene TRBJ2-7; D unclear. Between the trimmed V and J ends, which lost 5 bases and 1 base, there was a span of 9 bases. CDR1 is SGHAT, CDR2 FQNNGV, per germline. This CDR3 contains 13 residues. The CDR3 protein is CASSLGQSYEQYF. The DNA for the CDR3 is TGTGCCAGCAGCCTGGGCCAATCCTACGAGCAGTACTTC.

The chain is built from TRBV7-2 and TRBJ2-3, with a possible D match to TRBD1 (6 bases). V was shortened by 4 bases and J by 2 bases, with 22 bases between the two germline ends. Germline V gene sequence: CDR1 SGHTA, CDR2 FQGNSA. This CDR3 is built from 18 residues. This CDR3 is CASSSTDRSPLTTDTQYF. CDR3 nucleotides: TGTGCCAGCAGCTCTACCGACAGGAGCCCTCTTACCACAGATACGCAGTATTTT.

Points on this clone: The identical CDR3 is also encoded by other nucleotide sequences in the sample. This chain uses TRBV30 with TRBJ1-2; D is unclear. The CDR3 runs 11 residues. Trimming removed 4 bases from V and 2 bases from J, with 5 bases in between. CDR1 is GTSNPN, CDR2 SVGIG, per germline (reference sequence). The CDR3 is CAWIANYGYTF. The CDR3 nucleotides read TGTGCCTGGATAGCCAACTATGGCTACACCTTC. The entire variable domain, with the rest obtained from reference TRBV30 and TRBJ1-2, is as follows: SQTIHQWPATLVQPVGSPLSLECTVEGTSNPNLYWYRQAAGRGLQLLFYSVGIGQISSEVPQNLSASRPQDRQFILSSKKLLLSDSGFYLCAWIANYGYTFGSGTRLTVV.

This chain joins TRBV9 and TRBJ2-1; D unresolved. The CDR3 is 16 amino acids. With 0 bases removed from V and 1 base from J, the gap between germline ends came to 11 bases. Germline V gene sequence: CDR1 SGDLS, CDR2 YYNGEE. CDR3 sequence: CASSVAPRRSYNEQFF. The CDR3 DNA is TGTGCCAGCAGCGTAGCCCCCAGGCGGTCCTACAATGAGCAGTTCTTC.

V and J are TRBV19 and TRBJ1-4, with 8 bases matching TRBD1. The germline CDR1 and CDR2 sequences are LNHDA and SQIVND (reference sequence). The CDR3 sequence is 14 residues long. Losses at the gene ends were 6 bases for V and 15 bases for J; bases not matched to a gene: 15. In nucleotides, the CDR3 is TGTGCCAGTAGCCATGATGACAGGGGAACTTTAATGTTTTTT. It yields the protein CASSHDDRGTLMFF.

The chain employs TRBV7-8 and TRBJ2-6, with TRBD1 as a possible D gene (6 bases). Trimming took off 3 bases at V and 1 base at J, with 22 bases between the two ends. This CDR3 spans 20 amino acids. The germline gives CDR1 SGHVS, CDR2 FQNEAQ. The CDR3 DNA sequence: TGTGCCAGCAGCTTTGGGCCCTATGCAGGGGTGGGGTCTGGGGCCAACGTCCTGACTTTC. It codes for CASSFGPYAGVGSGANVLTF.

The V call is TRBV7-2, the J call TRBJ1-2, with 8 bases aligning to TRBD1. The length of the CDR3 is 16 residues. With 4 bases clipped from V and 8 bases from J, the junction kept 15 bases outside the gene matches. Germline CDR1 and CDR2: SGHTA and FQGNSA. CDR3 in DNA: TGTGCCAGCAGCTCCTCGGGGTGGCAGGGGGCAGCCGGCTACACCTTC. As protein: CASSSSGWQGAAGYTF.

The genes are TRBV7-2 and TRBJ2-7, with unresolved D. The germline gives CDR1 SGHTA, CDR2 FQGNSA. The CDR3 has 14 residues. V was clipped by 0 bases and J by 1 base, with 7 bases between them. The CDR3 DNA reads TGTGCCAGCAGCTTAGCCACACCATCCTACGAGCAGTACTTC. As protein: CASSLATPSYEQYF.

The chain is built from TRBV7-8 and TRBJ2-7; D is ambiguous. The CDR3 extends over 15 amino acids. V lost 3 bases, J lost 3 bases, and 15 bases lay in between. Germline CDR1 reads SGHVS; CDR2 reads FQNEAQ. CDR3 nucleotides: TGTGCCAGCAGCTTGGGTCTATCCAAGGTCTACGAGCAGTACTTC. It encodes CASSLGLSKVYEQYF.

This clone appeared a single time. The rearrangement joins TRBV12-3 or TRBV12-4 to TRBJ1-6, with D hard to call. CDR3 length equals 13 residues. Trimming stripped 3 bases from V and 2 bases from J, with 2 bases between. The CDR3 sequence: CASSFTYNSPLHF. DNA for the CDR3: TGTGCCAGCAGTTTCACCTATAATTCACCCCTCCACTTT.

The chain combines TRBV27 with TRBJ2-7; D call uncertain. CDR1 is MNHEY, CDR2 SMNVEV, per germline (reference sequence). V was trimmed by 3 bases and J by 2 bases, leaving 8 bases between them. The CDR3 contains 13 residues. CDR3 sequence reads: CASSFGPPYEQYF. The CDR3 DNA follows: TGTGCCAGCAGTTTTGGACCCCCCTACGAGCAGTACTTC.

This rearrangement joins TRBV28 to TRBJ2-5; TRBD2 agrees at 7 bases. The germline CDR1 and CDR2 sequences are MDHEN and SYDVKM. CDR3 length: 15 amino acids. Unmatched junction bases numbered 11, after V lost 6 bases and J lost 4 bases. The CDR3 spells CASRGLAGDRETQYF. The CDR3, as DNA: TGTGCCAGCAGGGGATTGGCGGGAGACCGAGAGACCCAGTACTTC.

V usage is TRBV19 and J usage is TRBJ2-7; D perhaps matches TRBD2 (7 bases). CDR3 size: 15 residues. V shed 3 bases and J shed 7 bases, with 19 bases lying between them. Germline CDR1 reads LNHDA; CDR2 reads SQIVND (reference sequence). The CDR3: CASSILAGAYVEQYF. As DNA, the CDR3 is TGTGCCAGTAGTATCCTGGCGGGGGCCTACGTGGAGCAGTACTTC.

This CDR3 is CASSFGQGEGAFF. CDR3 nucleotides: TGCGCCAGCAGCTTTGGACAGGGGGAAGGAGCTTTCTTT. This rearrangement joins TRBV5-1 to TRBJ1-1, with 10 bases lining up with TRBD1. Germline assignment: CDR1 SGHRS and CDR2 YFSETQ. The CDR3 contains 13 residues. Trimming took 2 bases from V and 10 from J; bases not matched to a gene: 5.

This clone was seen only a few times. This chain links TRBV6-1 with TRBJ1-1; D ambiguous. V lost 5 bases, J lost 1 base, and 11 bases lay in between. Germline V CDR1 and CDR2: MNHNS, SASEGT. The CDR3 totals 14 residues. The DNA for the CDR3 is TGTGCCAGCAGTTATACAGCGACGAACACTGAAGCTTTCTTT. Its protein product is CASSYTATNTEAFF.

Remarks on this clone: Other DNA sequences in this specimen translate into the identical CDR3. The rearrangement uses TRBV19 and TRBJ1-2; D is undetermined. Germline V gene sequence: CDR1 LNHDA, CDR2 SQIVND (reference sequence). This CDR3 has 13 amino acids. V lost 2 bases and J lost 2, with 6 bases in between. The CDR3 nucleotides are TGTGCCAGTAGTATATTGGGGAACTATGGCTACACCTTC. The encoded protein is CASSILGNYGYTF.

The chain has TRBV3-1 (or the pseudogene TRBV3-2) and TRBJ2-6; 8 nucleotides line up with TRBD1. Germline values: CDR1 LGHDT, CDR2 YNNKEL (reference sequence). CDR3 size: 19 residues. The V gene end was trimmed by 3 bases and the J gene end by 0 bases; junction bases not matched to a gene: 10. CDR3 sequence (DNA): TGTGCCAGCAGCCACGGGTTAGGGACAGGCCGCTCTGGGGCCAACGTCCTGACTTTC. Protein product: CASSHGLGTGRSGANVLTF.

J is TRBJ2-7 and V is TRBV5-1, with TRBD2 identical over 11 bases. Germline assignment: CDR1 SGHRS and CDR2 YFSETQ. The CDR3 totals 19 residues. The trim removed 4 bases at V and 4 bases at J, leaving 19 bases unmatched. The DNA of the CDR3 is TGCGCCAGCAGCCCGAGACTAGCGGGACGATCAAGTATAGGATACGAGCAGTACTTC. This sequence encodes CASSPRLAGRSSIGYEQYF.

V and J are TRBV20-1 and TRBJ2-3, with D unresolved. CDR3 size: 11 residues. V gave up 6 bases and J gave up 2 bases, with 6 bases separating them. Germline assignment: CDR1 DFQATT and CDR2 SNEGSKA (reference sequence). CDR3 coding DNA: TGCAGTGCCTCGGACACAGATACGCAGTATTTT. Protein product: CSASDTDTQYF.

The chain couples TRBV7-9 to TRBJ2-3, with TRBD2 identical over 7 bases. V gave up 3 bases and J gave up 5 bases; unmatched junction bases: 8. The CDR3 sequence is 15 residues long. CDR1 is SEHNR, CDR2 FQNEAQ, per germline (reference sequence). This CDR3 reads CASSFPSGAEDTQYF. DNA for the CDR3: TGTGCCAGCAGCTTCCCCAGCGGGGCGGAAGATACGCAGTATTTT.

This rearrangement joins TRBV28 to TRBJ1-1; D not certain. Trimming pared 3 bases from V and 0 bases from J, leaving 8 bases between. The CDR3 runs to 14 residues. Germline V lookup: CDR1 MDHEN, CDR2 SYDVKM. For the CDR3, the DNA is TGTGCCAGCAGTTTGTGGAGTATGAACACTGAAGCTTTCTTT. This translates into CASSLWSMNTEAFF.

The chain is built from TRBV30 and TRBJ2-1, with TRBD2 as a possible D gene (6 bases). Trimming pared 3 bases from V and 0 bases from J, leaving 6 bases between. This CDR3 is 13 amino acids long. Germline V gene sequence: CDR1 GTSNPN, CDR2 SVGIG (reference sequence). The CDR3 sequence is CAWSGSSYNEQFF. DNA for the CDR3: TGTGCCTGGAGCGGGAGCTCCTACAATGAGCAGTTCTTC.

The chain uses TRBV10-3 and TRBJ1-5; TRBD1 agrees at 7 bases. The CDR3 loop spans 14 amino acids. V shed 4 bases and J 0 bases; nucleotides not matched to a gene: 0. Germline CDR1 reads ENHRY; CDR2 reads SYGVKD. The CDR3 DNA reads TGTGCCATCAGTGGGGACAGTAGCAATCAGCCCCAGCATTTT. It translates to CAISGDSSNQPQHF.

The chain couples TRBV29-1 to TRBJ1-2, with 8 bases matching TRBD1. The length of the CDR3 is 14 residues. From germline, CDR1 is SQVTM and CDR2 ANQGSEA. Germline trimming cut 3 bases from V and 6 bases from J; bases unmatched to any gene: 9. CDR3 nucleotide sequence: TGCAGCGTTGACCAGGGGGCGCGAGGGGATGGCTACACCTTC. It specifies CSVDQGARGDGYTF.